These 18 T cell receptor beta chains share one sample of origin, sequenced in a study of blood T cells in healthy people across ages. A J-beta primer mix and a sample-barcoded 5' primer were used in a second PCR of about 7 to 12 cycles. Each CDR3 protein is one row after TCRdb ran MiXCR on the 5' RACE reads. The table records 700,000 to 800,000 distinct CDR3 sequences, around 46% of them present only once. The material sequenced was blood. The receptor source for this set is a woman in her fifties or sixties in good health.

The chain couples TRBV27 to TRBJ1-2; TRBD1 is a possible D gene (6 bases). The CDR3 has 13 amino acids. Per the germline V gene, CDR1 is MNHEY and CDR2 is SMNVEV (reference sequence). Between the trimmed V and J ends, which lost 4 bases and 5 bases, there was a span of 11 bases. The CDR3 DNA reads TGTGCCAGCAGTTCTCGCCAGGGGTATGGCTACACCTTC. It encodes CASSSRQGYGYTF.

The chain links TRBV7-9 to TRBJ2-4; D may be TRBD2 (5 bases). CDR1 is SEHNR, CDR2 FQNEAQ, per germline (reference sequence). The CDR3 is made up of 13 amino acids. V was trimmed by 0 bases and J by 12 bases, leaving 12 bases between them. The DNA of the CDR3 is TGTGCCAGCAGCTTAGCCGGCCAGAGCGGTCAGTACTTC. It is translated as CASSLAGQSGQYF.

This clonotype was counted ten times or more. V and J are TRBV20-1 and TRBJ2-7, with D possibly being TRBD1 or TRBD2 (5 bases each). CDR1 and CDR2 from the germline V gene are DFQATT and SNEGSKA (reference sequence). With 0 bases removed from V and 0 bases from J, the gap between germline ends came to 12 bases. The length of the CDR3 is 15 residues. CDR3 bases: TGCAGTGCTAGAGATGAGGGACGGAGCTCCTACGAGCAGTACTTC. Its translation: CSARDEGRSSYEQYF.

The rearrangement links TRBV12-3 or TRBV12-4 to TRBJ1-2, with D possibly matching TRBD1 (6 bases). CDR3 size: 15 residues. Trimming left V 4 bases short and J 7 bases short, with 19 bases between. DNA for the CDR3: TGTGCCAGCAGTTCTCTCAGGGGAGCGGGCGGTGGCTACACCTTC. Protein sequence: CASSSLRGAGGGYTF.

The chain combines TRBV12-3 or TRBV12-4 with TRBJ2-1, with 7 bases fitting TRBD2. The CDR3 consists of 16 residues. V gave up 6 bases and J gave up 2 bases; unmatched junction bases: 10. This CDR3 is CASSLERDVAYNEQFF. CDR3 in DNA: TGTGCCAGCAGCCTAGAGCGGGACGTTGCCTACAATGAGCAGTTCTTC.

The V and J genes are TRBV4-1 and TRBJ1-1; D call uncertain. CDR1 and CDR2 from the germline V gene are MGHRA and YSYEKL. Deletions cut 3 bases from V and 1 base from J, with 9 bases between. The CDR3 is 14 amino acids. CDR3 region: CASSQSWGNTEAFF. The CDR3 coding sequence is TGCGCCAGCAGCCAGTCCTGGGGGAACACTGAAGCTTTCTTT.

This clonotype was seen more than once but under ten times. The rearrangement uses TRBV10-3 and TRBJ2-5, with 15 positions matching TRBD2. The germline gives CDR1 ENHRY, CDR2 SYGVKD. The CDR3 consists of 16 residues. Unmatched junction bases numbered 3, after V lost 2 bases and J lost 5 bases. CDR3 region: CAISERTSGGAETQYF. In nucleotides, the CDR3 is TGTGCCATCAGTGAGAGGACTAGCGGGGGGGCGGAGACCCAGTACTTC.

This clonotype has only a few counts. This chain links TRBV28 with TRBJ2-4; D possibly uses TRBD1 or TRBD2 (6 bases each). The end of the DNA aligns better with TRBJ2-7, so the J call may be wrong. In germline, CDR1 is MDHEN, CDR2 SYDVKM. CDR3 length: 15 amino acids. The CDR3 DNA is TGTGCCAGCAGTTTATGGTCGGGGGCGAAGAGCGAGCAGTACTTC. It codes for CASSLWSGAKSEQYF.

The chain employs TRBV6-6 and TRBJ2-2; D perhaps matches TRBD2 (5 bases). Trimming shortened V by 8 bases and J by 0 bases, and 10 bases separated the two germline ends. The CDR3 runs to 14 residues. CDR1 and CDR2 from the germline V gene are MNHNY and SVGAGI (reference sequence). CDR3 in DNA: TGTGCCAGCCTCAAGGGAGCGAACACCGGGGAGCTGTTTTTT. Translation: CASLKGANTGELFF.

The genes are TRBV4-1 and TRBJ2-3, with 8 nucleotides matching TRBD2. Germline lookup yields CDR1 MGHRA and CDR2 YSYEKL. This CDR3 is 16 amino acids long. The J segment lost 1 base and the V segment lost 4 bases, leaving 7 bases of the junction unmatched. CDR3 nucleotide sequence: TGCGCCAGCAGCCTGATCCCGACTAGCGGCACAGATACGCAGTATTTT. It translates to CASSLIPTSGTDTQYF.

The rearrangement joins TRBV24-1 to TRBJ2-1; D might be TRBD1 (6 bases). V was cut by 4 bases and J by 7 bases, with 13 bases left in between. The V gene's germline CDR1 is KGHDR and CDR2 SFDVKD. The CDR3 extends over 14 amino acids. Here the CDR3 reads CATSETGTLNEQFF. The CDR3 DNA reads TGTGCCACCAGTGAAACCGGGACACTTAATGAGCAGTTCTTC.

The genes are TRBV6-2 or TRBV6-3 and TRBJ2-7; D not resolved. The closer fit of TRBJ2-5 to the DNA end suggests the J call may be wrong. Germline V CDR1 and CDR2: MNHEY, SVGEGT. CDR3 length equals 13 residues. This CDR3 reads CASSWTIGETQYF. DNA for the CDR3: TGTGCCAGCAGTTGGACCATAGGGGAGACCCAGTACTTC.

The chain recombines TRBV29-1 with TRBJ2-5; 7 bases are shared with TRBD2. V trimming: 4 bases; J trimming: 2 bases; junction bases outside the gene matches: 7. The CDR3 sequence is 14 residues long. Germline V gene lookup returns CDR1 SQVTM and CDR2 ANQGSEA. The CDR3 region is CSVVLGTTQETQYF. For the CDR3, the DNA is TGCAGCGTTGTTTTAGGGACTACTCAAGAGACCCAGTACTTC.

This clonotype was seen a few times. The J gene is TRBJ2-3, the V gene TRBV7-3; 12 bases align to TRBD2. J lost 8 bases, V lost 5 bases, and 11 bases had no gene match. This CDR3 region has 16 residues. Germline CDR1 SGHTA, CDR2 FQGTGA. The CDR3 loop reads CASSPTSGGQAGTQYF. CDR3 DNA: TGTGCCAGCAGCCCGACTAGCGGGGGCCAAGCGGGTACGCAGTATTTT.

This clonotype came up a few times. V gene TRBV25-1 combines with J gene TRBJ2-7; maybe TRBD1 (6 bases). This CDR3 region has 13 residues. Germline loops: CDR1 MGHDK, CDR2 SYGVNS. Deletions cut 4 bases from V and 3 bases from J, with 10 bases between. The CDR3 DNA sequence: TGTGCCAGCAGTGTCGCCAGGGGCTACGAGCAGTACTTC. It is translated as CASSVARGYEQYF.

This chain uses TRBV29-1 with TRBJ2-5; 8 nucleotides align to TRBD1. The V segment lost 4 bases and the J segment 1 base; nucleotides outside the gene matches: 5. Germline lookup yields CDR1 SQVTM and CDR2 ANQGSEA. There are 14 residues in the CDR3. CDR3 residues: CSVAGTGGQETQYF. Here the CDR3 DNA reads TGCAGCGTTGCCGGAACAGGGGGCCAAGAGACCCAGTACTTC.

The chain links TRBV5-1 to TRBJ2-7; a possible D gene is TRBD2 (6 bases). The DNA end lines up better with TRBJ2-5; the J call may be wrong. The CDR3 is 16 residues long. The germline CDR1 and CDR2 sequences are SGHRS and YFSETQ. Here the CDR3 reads CASSLGVPGTGETQYF. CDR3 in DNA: TGCGCCAGCAGCTTGGGAGTACCTGGGACTGGTGAGACCCAGTACTTC.

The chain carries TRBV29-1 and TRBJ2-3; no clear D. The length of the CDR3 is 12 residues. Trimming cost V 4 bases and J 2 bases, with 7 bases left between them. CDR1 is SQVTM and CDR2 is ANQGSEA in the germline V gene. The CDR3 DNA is TGCAGCGTTGGAGATAACACAGATACGCAGTATTTT. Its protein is CSVGDNTDTQYF.